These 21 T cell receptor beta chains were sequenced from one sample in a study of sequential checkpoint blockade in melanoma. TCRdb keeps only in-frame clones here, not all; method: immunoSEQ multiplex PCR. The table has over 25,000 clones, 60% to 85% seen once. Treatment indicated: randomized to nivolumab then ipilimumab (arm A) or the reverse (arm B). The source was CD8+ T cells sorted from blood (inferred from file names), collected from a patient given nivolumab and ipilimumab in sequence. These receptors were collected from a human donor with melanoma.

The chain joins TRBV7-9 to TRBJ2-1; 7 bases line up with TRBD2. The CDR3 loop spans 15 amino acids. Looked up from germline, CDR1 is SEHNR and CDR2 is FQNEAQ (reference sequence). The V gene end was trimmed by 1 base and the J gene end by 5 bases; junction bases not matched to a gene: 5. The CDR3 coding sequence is TGTGCCAGCAGCTTAGTGGGCGGGAGTGACAATGAGCAGTTCTTC. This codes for CASSLVGGSDNEQFF.

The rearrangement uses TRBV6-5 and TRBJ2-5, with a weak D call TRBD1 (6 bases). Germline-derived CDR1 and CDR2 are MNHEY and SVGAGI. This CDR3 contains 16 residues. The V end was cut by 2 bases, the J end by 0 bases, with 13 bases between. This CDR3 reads CASSYDGGVHQETQYF. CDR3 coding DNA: TGTGCCAGCAGTTACGATGGGGGCGTCCACCAAGAGACCCAGTACTTC.

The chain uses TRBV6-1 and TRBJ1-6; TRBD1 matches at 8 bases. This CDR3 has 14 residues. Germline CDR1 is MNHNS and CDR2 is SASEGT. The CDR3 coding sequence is TGTGCGTCGCAGGGGGCAGGTGATAATTCACCCCTCCACTTT. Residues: CASQGAGDNSPLHF.

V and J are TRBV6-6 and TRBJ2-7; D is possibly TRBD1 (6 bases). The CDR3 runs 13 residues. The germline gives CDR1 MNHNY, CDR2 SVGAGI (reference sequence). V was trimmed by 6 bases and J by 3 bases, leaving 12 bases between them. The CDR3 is CASSKDSLYEQYF. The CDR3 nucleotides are TGTGCCAGCAGCAAGGACAGCCTCTACGAGCAGTACTTC.

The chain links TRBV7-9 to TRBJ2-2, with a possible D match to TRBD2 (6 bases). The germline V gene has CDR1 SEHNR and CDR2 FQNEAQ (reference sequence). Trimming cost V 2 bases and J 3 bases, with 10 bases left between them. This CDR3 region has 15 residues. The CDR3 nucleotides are TGTGCCAGCAGCTTAACCAGGGAGGACACCGGGGAGCTGTTTTTT. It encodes CASSLTREDTGELFF.

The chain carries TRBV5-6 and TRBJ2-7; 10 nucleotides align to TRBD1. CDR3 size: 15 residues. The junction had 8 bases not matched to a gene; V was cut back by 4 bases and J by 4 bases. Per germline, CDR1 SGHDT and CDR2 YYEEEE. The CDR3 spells CASSHWGTGEYEQYF. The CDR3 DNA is TGTGCCAGCAGCCATTGGGGGACAGGGGAATACGAGCAGTACTTC.

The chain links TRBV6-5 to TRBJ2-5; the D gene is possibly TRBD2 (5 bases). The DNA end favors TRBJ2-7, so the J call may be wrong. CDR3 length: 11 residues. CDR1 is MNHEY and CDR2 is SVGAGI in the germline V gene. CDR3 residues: CASSSGGEQYF. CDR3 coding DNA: TGTGCCAGCAGTTCCGGAGGCGAGCAGTACTTC.

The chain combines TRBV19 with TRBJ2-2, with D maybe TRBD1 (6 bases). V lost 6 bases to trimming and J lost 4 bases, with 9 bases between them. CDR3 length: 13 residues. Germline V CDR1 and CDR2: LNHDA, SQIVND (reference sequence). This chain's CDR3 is CASRTGVTGELFF. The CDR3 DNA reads TGTGCCAGTAGGACAGGAGTCACCGGGGAGCTGTTTTTT.

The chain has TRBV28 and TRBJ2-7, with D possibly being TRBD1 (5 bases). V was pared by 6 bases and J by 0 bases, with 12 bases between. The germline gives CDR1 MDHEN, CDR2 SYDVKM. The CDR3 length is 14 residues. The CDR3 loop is CASRTRQSSYEQYF. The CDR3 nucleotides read TGTGCCAGCAGAACCCGACAGTCCTCCTACGAGCAGTACTTC. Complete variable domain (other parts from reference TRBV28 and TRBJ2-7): DVKVTQSSRYLVKRTGEKVFLECVQDMDHENMFWYRQDPGLGLRLIYFSYDVKMKEKGDIPEGYSVSREKKERFSLILESASTNQTSMYLCASRTRQSSYEQYFGPGTRLTVT.

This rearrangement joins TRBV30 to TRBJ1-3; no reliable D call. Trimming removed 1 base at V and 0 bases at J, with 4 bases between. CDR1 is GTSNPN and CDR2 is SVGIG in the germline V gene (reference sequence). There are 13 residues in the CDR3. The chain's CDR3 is CAWSASSGNTIYF. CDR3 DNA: TGTGCCTGGAGTGCGAGCTCTGGAAACACCATATATTTT.

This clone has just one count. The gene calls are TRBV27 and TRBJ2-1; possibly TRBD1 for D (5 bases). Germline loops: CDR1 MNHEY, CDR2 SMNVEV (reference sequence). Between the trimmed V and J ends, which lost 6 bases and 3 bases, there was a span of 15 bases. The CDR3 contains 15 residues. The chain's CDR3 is CASSQSREFYNEQFF. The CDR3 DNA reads TGTGCCAGCAGCCAAAGCAGGGAATTCTACAATGAGCAGTTCTTC.

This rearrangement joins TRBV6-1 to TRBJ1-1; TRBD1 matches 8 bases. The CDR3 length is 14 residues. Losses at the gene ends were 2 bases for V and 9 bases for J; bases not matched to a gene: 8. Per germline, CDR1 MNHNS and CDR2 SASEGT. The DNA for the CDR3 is TGTGCCAGCAGTGAAAGCGACGGACAGGGAAAAGCTTTCTTT. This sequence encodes CASSESDGQGKAFF.

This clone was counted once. DNA of the CDR3: TGCGCCAGCAGCCCTCGGAGCGGGGGGGCCCTGGAGACCCAGTACTTC. Translating gives CASSPRSGGALETQYF. The chain combines TRBV5-1 with TRBJ2-5; 10 bases are a match to TRBD2. The V gene end was trimmed by 4 bases and the J gene end by 5 bases; junction bases not matched to a gene: 11. Germline lookup yields CDR1 SGHRS and CDR2 YFSETQ. The CDR3 length is 16 residues.

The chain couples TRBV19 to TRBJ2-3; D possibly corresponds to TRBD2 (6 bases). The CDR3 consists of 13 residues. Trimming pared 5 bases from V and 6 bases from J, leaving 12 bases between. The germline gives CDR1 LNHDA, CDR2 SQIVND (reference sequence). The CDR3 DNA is TGTGCCAGTAGTGTAGGGACTGACGATACGCAGTATTTT. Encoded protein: CASSVGTDDTQYF.

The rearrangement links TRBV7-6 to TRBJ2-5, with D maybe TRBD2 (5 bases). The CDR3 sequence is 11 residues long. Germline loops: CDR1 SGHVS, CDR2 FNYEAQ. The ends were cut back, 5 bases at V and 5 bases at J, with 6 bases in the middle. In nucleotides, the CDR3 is TGTGCCAGCAGCACGGGGGAGACCCAGTACTTC. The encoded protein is CASSTGETQYF.

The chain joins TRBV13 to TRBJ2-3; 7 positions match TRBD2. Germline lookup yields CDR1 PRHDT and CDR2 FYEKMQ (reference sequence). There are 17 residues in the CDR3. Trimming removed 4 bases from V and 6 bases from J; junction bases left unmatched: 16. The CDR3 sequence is CASSSRLAVIRRDTQYF. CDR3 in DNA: TGTGCCAGCAGCTCCCGGCTAGCGGTCATAAGAAGGGATACGCAGTATTTT.

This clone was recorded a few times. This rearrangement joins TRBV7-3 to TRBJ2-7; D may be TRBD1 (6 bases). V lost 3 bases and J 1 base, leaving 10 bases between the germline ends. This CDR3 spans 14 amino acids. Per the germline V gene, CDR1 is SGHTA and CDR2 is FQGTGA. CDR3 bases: TGTGCCAGCAGCTTGAATAGGGGGTCCTACGAGCAGTACTTC. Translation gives CASSLNRGSYEQYF. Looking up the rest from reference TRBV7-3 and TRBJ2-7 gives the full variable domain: GAGVSQTPSNKVTEKGKYVELRCDPISGHTALYWYRQSLGQGPEFLIYFQGTGAADDSGLPNDRFFAVRPEGSVSTLKIQRTERGDSAVYLCASSLNRGSYEQYFGPGTRLTVT.

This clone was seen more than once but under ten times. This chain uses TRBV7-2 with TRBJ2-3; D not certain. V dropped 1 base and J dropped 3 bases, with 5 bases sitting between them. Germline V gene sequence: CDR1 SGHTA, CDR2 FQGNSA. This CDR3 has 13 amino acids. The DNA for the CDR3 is TGTGCCAGCAGCTTAGTCGAGACAGATACGCAGTATTTT. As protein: CASSLVETDTQYF.

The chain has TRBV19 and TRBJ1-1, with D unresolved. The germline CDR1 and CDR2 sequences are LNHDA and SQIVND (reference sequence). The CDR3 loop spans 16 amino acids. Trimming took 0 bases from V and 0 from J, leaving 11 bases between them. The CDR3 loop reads CASSIDRERMNTEAFF. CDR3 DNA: TGTGCCAGTAGTATAGATCGGGAGAGAATGAACACTGAAGCTTTCTTT.

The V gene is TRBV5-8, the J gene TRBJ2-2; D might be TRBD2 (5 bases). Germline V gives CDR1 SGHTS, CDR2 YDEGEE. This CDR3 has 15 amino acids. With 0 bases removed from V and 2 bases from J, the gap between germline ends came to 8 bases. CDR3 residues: CASSLGRTNTGELFF. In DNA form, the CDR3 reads TGTGCCAGCAGCTTGGGCAGGACTAACACCGGGGAGCTGTTTTTT.

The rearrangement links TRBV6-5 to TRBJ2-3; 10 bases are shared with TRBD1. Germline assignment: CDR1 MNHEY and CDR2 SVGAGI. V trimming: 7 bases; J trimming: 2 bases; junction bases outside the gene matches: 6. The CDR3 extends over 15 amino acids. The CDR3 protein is CASNSGTGDTDTQYF. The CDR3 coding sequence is TGTGCCAGCAACTCCGGGACAGGGGACACAGATACGCAGTATTTT.